This entry is about one T cell receptor (beta chain). Its antigen is currently unknown. TCRdb keeps only in-frame clones here, not all; method: immunoSEQ multiplex PCR. The repertoire consists of tens of thousands of clones, with around 91% occurring once and the leading ten covering 5.2%. These data come from a study of T cell responses to AZD1222 COVID-19 vaccine. Overall study results and limits: The sample set comprised mostly white British donors with more females, and clonal diversity was possibly underestimated. Repertoire sampling happened only post peak T cell response.

V lost 0 bases to trimming and J lost 4 bases, with 11 bases between them. Germline V gene data show CDR1 as SGHRS and CDR2 as YFSETQ. The CDR3 loop spans 16 amino acids. The chain couples TRBV5-1 to TRBJ2-6; D might be TRBD2 (6 bases). The source of this sequence is an adult in good health. The sample in question was peripheral blood, obtained on day 0 of MenACWY control vaccination. Written as DNA, the CDR3 is TGCGCCAGCAGCTTGGCCGGGGGACCCGGGGCCAACGTCCTGACTTTC. Protein: CASSLAGGPGANVLTF.